These T cell receptor beta chains were read from a single sample in a study of T cell repertoires in cytomegalovirus infection. TCRdb reanalysed the reads using MiXCR and keeps one entry per CDR3 protein. The profile covers 50,000 to 65,000 distinct CDR3 sequences, with more than 15% appearing a single time and around 59% taken by the ten largest. Their antigens remain unidentified. Sequenced here: CD8+ T cells from cultured PBMCs, sampled from culture after CMV antigen stimulation. The receptor set was obtained from a human donor in good health (CMV status not recorded). Some clones in this sample may be carry-over from other donors' samples. Both conserved end residues are part of each CDR3. The D gene is left open where the match is weak. Clone size appears in some rows only: once, few, many, or a class for an expanded clone.

D	V	size	J	CDR3	DNA
TRBD1	TRBV7-9	.	TRBJ2-7	CASTGTVSPYEQYF	TGTGCCAGCACCGGGACAGTTTCGCCCTACGAGCAGTACTTC
TRBD1	TRBV7-9	few	TRBJ2-7	CASSLWDRAEQYF	TGTGCCAGCAGCTTATGGGACAGGGCCGAGCAGTACTTC
.	TRBV7-8	.	TRBJ1-6	CASSSTDWGNSPLHF	TGTGCCAGCAGCTCCACTGACTGGGGGAATTCACCCCTCCACTTT
.	TRBV2	few	TRBJ1-4	CAMREGVGEKLFF	TGTGCCATGAGAGAAGGCGTCGGGGAAAAACTGTTTTTT
.	TRBV7-2	once	TRBJ1-1	CATRSFLNTEAFF	TGTGCCACCAGAAGCTTCCTGAACACTGAAGCTTTCTTT
.	TRBV5-1	few	TRBJ2-7	CASSWRGDEQYF	TGCGCCAGCAGCTGGAGGGGGGACGAGCAGTACTTC
.	TRBV20-1	.	TRBJ1-2	CSAPGGSPYGYTF	TGCAGTGCCCCCGGAGGAAGCCCCTATGGCTACACCTTC
TRBD1	TRBV20-1	.	TRBJ2-7	CSAREDRAYEQYF	TGCAGTGCTAGAGAGGACAGGGCTTACGAGCAGTACTTC
TRBD2	TRBV7-7	few	TRBJ2-1	CASSLERGTSLILAFF	TGTGCCAGCAGCTTAGAGCGAGGGACTAGCCTTATCTTGGCGTTCTTC
.	TRBV28	few	TRBJ1-6	CASSTSRGSPLHF	TGTGCCAGCAGTACCTCCAGGGGATCACCCCTCCACTTT
.	TRBV2	.	TRBJ2-1	CASSEGWANYNEQFF	TGTGCCAGCAGTGAAGGGTGGGCTAACTACAATGAGCAGTTCTTC
TRBD2	TRBV6-2/TRBV6-3	.	TRBJ2-1	CASSYILAGGQNEQFF	TGTGCCAGCAGTTACATTTTGGCGGGGGGGCAGAATGAGCAGTTCTTC
.	TRBV29-1	few	TRBJ2-1	CSVEWQIYNEQFF	TGCAGCGTTGAATGGCAGATCTACAATGAGCAGTTCTTC
.	TRBV7-2	.	TRBJ1-1	CASSLVSGTEAFF	TGTGCCAGCAGCTTAGTGAGTGGGACTGAAGCTTTCTTT
.	TRBV4-2	.	TRBJ2-7	CASSQGSREPYEQYF	TGTGCCAGCAGCCAAGGCTCCAGGGAACCCTACGAGCAGTACTTC
TRBD2	TRBV12-3/TRBV12-4	.	TRBJ2-7	CASSRTSVAYEQYF	TGTGCCAGCAGTAGGACTAGCGTTGCCTACGAGCAGTACTTC
.	TRBV28	few	TRBJ2-1	CASGKNYNEQFF	TGTGCCAGTGGAAAGAACTACAATGAGCAGTTCTTC
.	TRBV7-6	.	TRBJ2-7	CASSLDDLGTRADEQYF	TGTGCCAGCAGCTTAGATGATTTGGGCACCCGAGCGGACGAGCAGTACTTC